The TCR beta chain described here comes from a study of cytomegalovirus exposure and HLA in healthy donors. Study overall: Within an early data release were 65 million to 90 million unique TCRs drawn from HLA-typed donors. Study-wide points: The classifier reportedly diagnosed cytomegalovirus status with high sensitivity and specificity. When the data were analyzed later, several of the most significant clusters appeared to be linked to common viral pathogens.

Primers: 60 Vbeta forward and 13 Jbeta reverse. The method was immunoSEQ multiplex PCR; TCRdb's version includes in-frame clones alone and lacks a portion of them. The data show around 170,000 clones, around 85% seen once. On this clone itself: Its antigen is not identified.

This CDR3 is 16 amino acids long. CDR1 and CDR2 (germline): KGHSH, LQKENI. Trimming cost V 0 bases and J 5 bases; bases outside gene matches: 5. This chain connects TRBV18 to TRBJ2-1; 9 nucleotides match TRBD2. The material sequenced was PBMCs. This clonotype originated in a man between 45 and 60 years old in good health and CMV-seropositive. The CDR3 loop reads CASSPPSGSGNNEQFF. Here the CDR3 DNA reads TGTGCCAGCTCACCACCTAGCGGGAGTGGAAACAATGAGCAGTTCTTC.